The 17 T cell receptor beta chains presented below share a single source sample, sequenced in a study of blood T cell repertoires in COVID-19 (dated by TCRdb to 2018 to 2020). Receptors were amplified or captured by the immunoSEQ multiplex PCR assay. Entries here come from immuneACCESS through TCRdb and include only in-frame sequences with V and J called. Some clones fail to appear in such tables; in the studies checked, an unresolved V gene covers under half of the shortfall, and the cause of the remainder is unknown. The sample yields tens of thousands of clones; around 80% were counted once. More than 9.5% of the sample rests with the top ten. The specimen sequenced was peripheral blood. These receptors all come from a human donor in a cohort sampled during active COVID-19.

V and J are TRBV7-2 and TRBJ2-3; D uncertain. Between the trimmed V and J ends, which lost 6 bases and 0 bases, there was a span of 16 bases. Looked up from germline, CDR1 is SGHTA and CDR2 is FQGNSA. CDR3 length: 16 residues. DNA of the CDR3: TGTGCCAGCAGACCTAGTGGCAGCTCGAGCACAGATACGCAGTATTTT. This encodes CASRPSGSSSTDTQYF.

The chain links TRBV11-2 to TRBJ2-1, with TRBD2 as a possible D gene (5 bases). The CDR3 has 16 residues. Per the germline V gene, CDR1 is SGHAT and CDR2 is FQNNGV. Between the trimmed V and J ends, which lost 8 bases and 3 bases, there was a span of 20 bases. CDR3 sequence reads: CASESTGSSNYNEQFF. The DNA for the CDR3 is TGTGCCAGCGAATCAACGGGGTCTTCGAACTACAATGAGCAGTTCTTC.

The chain employs TRBV30 and TRBJ2-7; 10 nucleotides agree with TRBD2. The CDR3 contains 16 residues. V trimming: 0 bases; J trimming: 3 bases; junction bases outside the gene matches: 8. The germline V gene encodes CDR1 GTSNPN and CDR2 SVGIG (reference sequence). The CDR3 DNA follows: TGTGCCTGGAGTGTAAAACTAGCGGGACACGTCTACGAGCAGTACTTC. This gives the protein CAWSVKLAGHVYEQYF.

The chain recombines TRBV6-2 or TRBV6-3 with TRBJ1-1; TRBD1 matches at 10 bases. V lost 0 bases and J lost 5; bases outside the gene matches: 3. This CDR3 is built from 15 residues. Germline V lookup: CDR1 MNHEY, CDR2 SVGEGT. The CDR3 DNA is TGTGCCAGCAGTTACTCTAGGACAGGGGGGACTGAAGCTTTCTTT. Protein product: CASSYSRTGGTEAFF.

The gene calls are TRBV19 and TRBJ1-2, with D unresolved. The germline V and J ends were trimmed by 6 bases and 2 bases, with 16 bases remaining between them. This CDR3 contains 15 residues. Germline lookup yields CDR1 LNHDA and CDR2 SQIVND (reference sequence). In nucleotides, the CDR3 is TGTGCCAGTAGCCCCTCCCTGGCGGGAAACTATGGCTACACCTTC. Residues: CASSPSLAGNYGYTF.

This clone is medium-sized in the sample. The chain is built from TRBV4-2 and TRBJ2-7; 11 nucleotides agree with TRBD2. Germline values: CDR1 LGHNA, CDR2 YNFKEQ. The CDR3 extends over 16 amino acids. V shed 3 bases and J 1 base; nucleotides not matched to a gene: 5. CDR3 nucleotide sequence: TGTGCCAGCAGCCAGGAGGGACTAGCGGATTCCTACGAGCAGTACTTC. Amino acid sequence: CASSQEGLADSYEQYF.

V is TRBV5-1 and J is TRBJ2-7; TRBD1 might be the D (6 bases). Per the germline V gene, CDR1 is SGHRS and CDR2 is YFSETQ. The CDR3 runs to 14 residues. Trimming stripped 4 bases from V and 6 bases from J, with 17 bases between. As DNA, the CDR3 is TGCGCCAGCAGCAGCACAGGGACGTGGGCCGAGCAGTACTTC. This translates into CASSSTGTWAEQYF.

This sequence joins TRBV27 and TRBJ2-3, with 10 bases matching TRBD1. Losses at the gene ends were 4 bases for V and 5 bases for J; bases not matched to a gene: 6. There are 15 residues in the CDR3. Germline assignment: CDR1 MNHEY and CDR2 SMNVEV (reference sequence). CDR3 nucleotide sequence: TGTGCCAGCAGTTCCCGGGGACAGGGGCAAGATACGCAGTATTTT. Amino acids: CASSSRGQGQDTQYF.

The J gene is TRBJ2-7, the V gene TRBV27; D remains unclear. Germline-derived CDR1 and CDR2 are MNHEY and SMNVEV (reference sequence). The V and J ends lost 10 bases and 2 bases respectively, with 15 bases between them. The CDR3 runs to 13 residues. The DNA of the CDR3 is TGTGCCACCCACGTGGAGCGCCCCTACGAGCAGTACTTC. Translating gives CATHVERPYEQYF.

In this sample, this clone turned up a few times. The V gene is TRBV11-2, the J gene TRBJ1-6, with D possibly being TRBD1 (6 bases). Germline V lookup: CDR1 SGHAT, CDR2 FQNNGV. V was trimmed by 3 bases and J by 7 bases, leaving 13 bases between them. This CDR3 is 15 amino acids long. The CDR3 region has the DNA TGTGCCAGCAGCTTGGGGGCGGGGGGGAATTCACCCCTCCACTTT. This translates into CASSLGAGGNSPLHF.

The chain has TRBV6-5 and TRBJ2-7; 10 nucleotides line up with TRBD1. The J segment lost 2 bases and the V segment lost 4 bases, leaving 5 bases of the junction unmatched. This CDR3 has 15 amino acids. Germline V gene sequence: CDR1 MNHEY, CDR2 SVGAGI. The DNA for the CDR3 is TGTGCCAGCAGTTTCGGTGGGACAGGGGCCTACGAGCAGTACTTC. Translation gives CASSFGGTGAYEQYF.

The chain carries TRBV6-5 and TRBJ2-7; tentative D call: TRBD1 (6 bases). Germline V gene sequence: CDR1 MNHEY, CDR2 SVGAGI. Between the trimmed V and J ends, which lost 7 bases and 7 bases, there was a span of 14 bases. The CDR3 has 12 amino acids. The CDR3 loop reads CASKTGAGEQYF. CDR3 DNA: TGTGCCAGCAAGACAGGAGCAGGGGAGCAGTACTTC.

The chain has TRBV25-1 and TRBJ2-7; possible D gene TRBD1, 5 bases. Trimming took 8 bases from V and 3 from J, leaving 8 bases between them. Germline values: CDR1 MGHDK, CDR2 SYGVNS. The CDR3 loop spans 11 amino acids. CDR3 nucleotides: TGTGCCAGCTCTGACAGCTACGAGCAGTACTTC. Its protein product is CASSDSYEQYF.

J is TRBJ2-7 and V is TRBV28; 8 nucleotides line up with TRBD1. Germline lookup yields CDR1 MDHEN and CDR2 SYDVKM. The CDR3 totals 15 residues. The junction had 8 bases not matched to a gene; V was cut back by 4 bases and J by 3 bases. In DNA, the CDR3 is TGTGCCAGCAGTTCCCCGGACAGGGCAAACTACGAGCAGTACTTC. Translated, it gives CASSSPDRANYEQYF.

This rearrangement joins TRBV21-1 to TRBJ2-3; the D call of TRBD2 is as the table states it, not checked on the DNA. TRBV21-1 is a recognized pseudogene. The CDR3 loop spans 12 amino acids. In nucleotides, the CDR3 is TGTTGCGCGGGAGTAATCACAGATACGCAGTATTTT. It translates to CCAGVITDTQYF.

The V call is TRBV5-1, the J call TRBJ1-2; D ambiguous. Trimming left V 1 base short and J 4 bases short, with 14 bases between. Germline CDR1 is SGHRS and CDR2 is YFSETQ. The CDR3 is made up of 15 amino acids. The CDR3 protein is CASSLYSGSFYGYTF. CDR3 in DNA: TGCGCCAGCAGCTTGTATTCGGGGTCGTTCTATGGCTACACCTTC.

This chain uses TRBV19 with TRBJ1-5, with 7 bases lining up with TRBD1. The J segment lost 7 bases and the V segment lost 8 bases, leaving 11 bases of the junction unmatched. The CDR3 length is 14 residues. Germline CDR1 and CDR2: LNHDA and SQIVND (reference sequence). Here the CDR3 DNA reads TGTGCCAGTGAAAAGACAGGGTGGAGACAGCCCCAGCATTTT. Translating it yields CASEKTGWRQPQHF.